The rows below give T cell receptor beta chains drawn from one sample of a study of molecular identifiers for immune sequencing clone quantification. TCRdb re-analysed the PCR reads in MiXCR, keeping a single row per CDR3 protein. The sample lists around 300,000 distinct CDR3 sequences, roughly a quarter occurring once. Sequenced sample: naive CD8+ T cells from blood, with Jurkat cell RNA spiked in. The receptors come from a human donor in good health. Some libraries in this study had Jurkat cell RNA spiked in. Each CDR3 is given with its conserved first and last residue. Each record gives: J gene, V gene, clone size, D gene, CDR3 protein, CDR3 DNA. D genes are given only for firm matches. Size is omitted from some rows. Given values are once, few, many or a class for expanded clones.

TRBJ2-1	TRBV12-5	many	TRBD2	CASGSTSASLQYNEQFF	TGTGCTAGTGGTTCGACTAGCGCATCCCTACAGTACAATGAGCAGTTCTTC
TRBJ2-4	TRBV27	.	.	CASTSSNLAKNIQYF	TGTGCCAGCACATCGTCTAACCTAGCCAAAAACATTCAGTACTTC
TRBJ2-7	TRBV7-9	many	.	CASSPSGSEQYF	TGTGCCAGCAGCCCGAGTGGCTCCGAGCAGTACTTC
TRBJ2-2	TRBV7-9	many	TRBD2	CASSSLTSGSDFGTGELFF	TGTGCCAGCAGCTCCTTGACTAGCGGGAGTGACTTTGGCACCGGGGAGCTGTTTTTT
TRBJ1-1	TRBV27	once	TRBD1	CASSFGRGLSEAFF	TGTGCCAGCAGTTTCGGCAGGGGGCTTTCTGAAGCTTTCTTT
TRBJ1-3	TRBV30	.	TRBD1	CVWTTGVAGNTIYF	TGTGTCTGGACCACAGGGGTAGCTGGAAACACCATATATTTT
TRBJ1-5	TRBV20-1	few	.	CSARTGPNQPQHF	TGCAGTGCTAGGACAGGCCCCAATCAGCCCCAGCATTTT
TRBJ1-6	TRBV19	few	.	CASNQGRSPLHF	TGTGCCAGTAATCAGGGGCGATCACCCCTCCACTTT
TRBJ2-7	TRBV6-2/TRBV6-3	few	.	CASSYYGGPYEQYF	TGTGCCAGCAGTTATTATGGGGGACCCTACGAGCAGTACTTC
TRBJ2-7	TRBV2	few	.	CASSDGRVSYEQYF	TGTGCCAGCAGTGACGGGCGGGTCTCCTACGAGCAGTACTTC
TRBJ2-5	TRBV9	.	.	CASSHVGQETQYF	TGTGCCAGCAGCCACGTGGGACAAGAGACCCAGTACTTC
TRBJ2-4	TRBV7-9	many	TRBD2	CASSLAGGGAKDIQYF	TGTGCCAGCAGCTTAGCGGGCGGGGGAGCTAAGGACATTCAGTACTTC
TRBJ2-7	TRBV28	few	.	CASSFMTGYYEQYF	TGTGCCAGCAGTTTCATGACAGGTTACTACGAGCAGTACTTC
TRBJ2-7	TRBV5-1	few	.	CASREIRDNSYEQYF	TGCGCCAGCAGAGAAATCCGGGACAACTCCTACGAGCAGTACTTC
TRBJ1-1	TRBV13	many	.	CASSPLRVSGNTEAFF	TGTGCCAGCAGCCCCCTACGGGTGTCGGGTAACACTGAAGCTTTCTTT
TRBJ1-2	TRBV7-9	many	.	CASSLISGNHGYTF	TGTGCCAGCAGCTTAATTTCAGGGAACCATGGCTACACCTTC
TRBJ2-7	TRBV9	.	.	CASSVASDPGEQYF	TGTGCCAGCAGCGTAGCGAGCGACCCCGGCGAGCAGTACTTC